The 15 T cell receptor beta chains below all came from one sample that was sequenced in a study of T-cell reconstitution after alpha-beta-depleted transplantation in children. Molecular barcoding with unique molecular identifiers was used for the TCRbeta library. Each CDR3 protein gets one entry after TCRdb re-called the PCR reads with MiXCR. The table lists about 230,000 distinct CDR3 sequences, about 11% of them singletons. The sequenced sample was PBMCs from the stem cell graft donor, obtained from the stem cell graft. The receptors come from a human donor who donated a stem cell graft to a child with acute lymphoblastic leukemia.

V and J are TRBV7-2 and TRBJ2-7; D perhaps matches TRBD1 (6 bases). This CDR3 comprises 15 residues. The V and J ends lost 5 bases and 0 bases respectively, with 14 bases between them. The V gene's germline CDR1 is SGHTA and CDR2 FQGNSA. As DNA, the CDR3 is TGTGCCAGCAGCGCTGGGACATCGAGCTCCTACGAGCAGTACTTC. Protein product: CASSAGTSSSYEQYF.

In regard to this clonotype: This may be a read error, as it is one base from a much larger clone. The rearrangement links TRBV6-5 to TRBJ2-1; D is undetermined. The germline V and J ends were trimmed by 4 bases and 5 bases, with 9 bases remaining between them. Germline-derived CDR1 and CDR2 are MNHEY and SVGAGI. CDR3 length: 13 amino acids. Here the CDR3 DNA reads TGTGCCAGCAGTTCGCACAGAAACAATGAGCAGTTCTTC. Translated, it gives CASSSHRNNEQFF.

This clonotype was detected only a few times. The chain employs TRBV9 and TRBJ2-5; D is unresolved. The CDR3 is 14 residues long. Trimming shortened V by 0 bases and J by 7 bases, and 13 bases separated the two germline ends. Germline CDR1 reads SGDLS; CDR2 reads YYNGEE. CDR3 DNA sequence: TGTGCCAGCAGCGTAGGAGAGACAACGGGGACCCAGTACTTC. Its protein product is CASSVGETTGTQYF.

This clonotype was seen at least ten times. The rearrangement links TRBV29-1 to TRBJ1-2; D is perhaps TRBD1 (5 bases). There are 13 residues in the CDR3. With 1 base removed from V and 5 bases from J, the gap between germline ends came to 11 bases. Germline lookup yields CDR1 SQVTM and CDR2 ANQGSEA. In DNA, the CDR3 is TGCAGCGTTGAAGCTCGGGGGTCATATGGCTACACCTTC. It codes for CSVEARGSYGYTF.

The sample holds many counts of this clonotype. The chain recombines TRBV29-1 with TRBJ1-3; tentatively, D is TRBD1 (6 bases). This CDR3 has 15 amino acids. CDR1 and CDR2 (germline): SQVTM, ANQGSEA. Trimming shortened V by 3 bases and J by 2 bases, and 14 bases separated the two germline ends. The CDR3: CSVELPGAAGNTIYF. The CDR3 nucleotides are TGCAGCGTTGAGCTCCCAGGGGCAGCTGGAAACACCATATATTTT.

This clonotype was observed many times. The chain links TRBV24-1 to TRBJ2-1; D remains unclear. Germline V gene sequence: CDR1 KGHDR, CDR2 SFDVKD. V was trimmed by 4 bases and J by 0 bases, leaving 9 bases between them. The CDR3 contains 15 residues. CDR3 loop: CATSEGRSSYNEQFF. The CDR3 DNA reads as TGTGCCACCAGTGAAGGCAGGAGCTCCTACAATGAGCAGTTCTTC.

This clonotype was detected many times. The J gene is TRBJ1-2, the V gene TRBV29-1; a possible D gene is TRBD1 (6 bases). V was shortened by 6 bases and J by 2 bases, with 16 bases between the two germline ends. The V gene's germline CDR1 is SQVTM and CDR2 ANQGSEA. This CDR3 has 14 residues. As DNA, the CDR3 is TGCAGCGTAACAGGAGGGGGGACCAACTATGGCTACACCTTC. Protein: CSVTGGGTNYGYTF.

Ten or more counts support this clonotype. This chain uses TRBV7-9 with TRBJ2-5; possible D gene TRBD2, 5 bases. Trimming pared 5 bases from V and 3 bases from J, leaving 19 bases between. Germline V gives CDR1 SEHNR, CDR2 FQNEAQ (reference sequence). The CDR3 is made up of 16 amino acids. The CDR3 region is CASSPTRVTTKETQYF. CDR3 sequence (DNA): TGTGCCAGCAGCCCCACGAGGGTGACTACGAAAGAGACCCAGTACTTC.

This clonotype was observed many times. The genes are TRBV5-6 and TRBJ1-5, with 7 nucleotides matching TRBD1. The junction had 7 bases not matched to a gene; V was cut back by 4 bases and J by 6 bases. In germline, CDR1 is SGHDT, CDR2 YYEEEE. CDR3 length: 14 residues. DNA of the CDR3: TGTGCCAGCAGCCAGGGAGGGGGCCGTCAGCCCCAGCATTTT. Translation: CASSQGGGRQPQHF. Filled out from reference TRBV5-6 and TRBJ1-5, the complete variable domain reads DAGVTQSPTHLIKTRGQQVTLRCSPKSGHDTVSWYQQALGQGPQFIFQYYEEEERQRGNFPDRFSGHQFPNYSSELNVNALLLGDSALYLCASSQGGGRQPQHFGDGTRLSIL.

This clonotype has a count of ten or more. This rearrangement joins TRBV20-1 to TRBJ1-3; D is perhaps TRBD1 (5 bases). The CDR3 contains 15 residues. V lost 2 bases to trimming and J lost 0 bases, with 11 bases between them. Germline CDR1 is DFQATT and CDR2 is SNEGSKA (reference sequence). This chain's CDR3 is CSARSAGFSGNTIYF. CDR3 sequence (DNA): TGCAGTGCTAGATCGGCAGGGTTCTCTGGAAACACCATATATTTT.

This clonotype was found a few times. The chain uses TRBV7-2 and TRBJ1-2, with D possibly matching TRBD1 (5 bases). V shed 4 bases and J shed 2 bases, with 26 bases lying between them. This CDR3 has 19 amino acids. Germline lookup yields CDR1 SGHTA and CDR2 FQGNSA. The CDR3 DNA sequence: TGTGCCAGCAGCTCTCCTAGAGGGACGGGCTCCCGCACCAACTATGGCTACACCTTC. Its protein product is CASSSPRGTGSRTNYGYTF. The full variable domain, its missing parts supplied by reference TRBV7-2 and TRBJ1-2, is GAGVSQSPSNKVTEKGKDVELRCDPISGHTALYWYRQSLGQGLEFLIYFQGNSAPDKSGLPSDRFSAERTGGSVSTLTIQRTQQEDSAVYLCASSSPRGTGSRTNYGYTFGSGTRLTVV.

Concerning this clonotype itself: This may arise from a read error, as a much more abundant clone is one base away. The J gene is TRBJ1-2, the V gene TRBV29-1; D remains unclear. The V gene's germline CDR1 is SQVTM and CDR2 ANQGSEA. V dropped 0 bases and J dropped 6 bases, with 5 bases sitting between them. This CDR3 spans 11 amino acids. The DNA for the CDR3 is TGCAGCGTTGAAGACAGAAATGGCTACACCTTC. Protein product: CSVEDRNGYTF.

This chain uses TRBV7-9 with TRBJ1-5; D might be TRBD1 (6 bases). CDR1 is SEHNR and CDR2 is FQNEAQ in the germline V gene (reference sequence). The V gene lost 5 bases and the J gene lost 7 bases, with 9 bases spanning the gap. This CDR3 spans 12 amino acids. In DNA, the CDR3 is TGTGCCAGCAGCACAGGGTCCCAGCCCCAGCATTTT. This translates into CASSTGSQPQHF. The variable domain in full, with the rest retrieved from reference TRBV7-9 and TRBJ1-5, is DTGVSQNPRHKITKRGQNVTFRCDPISEHNRLYWYRQTLGQGPEFLTYFQNEAQLEKSRLLSDRFSAERPKGSFSTLEIQRTEQGDSAMYLCASSTGSQPQHFGDGTRLSIL.

This clonotype turned up a few times. This chain connects TRBV12-3 or TRBV12-4 to TRBJ2-3; 7 bases map to TRBD1. The CDR3 contains 17 residues. Trimming took 3 bases from V and 0 from J; bases not matched to a gene: 9. The CDR3 loop reads CASSFPTRGSSTDTQYF. CDR3 bases: TGTGCCAGCAGTTTCCCAACCAGGGGGTCTAGCACAGATACGCAGTATTTT.

The chain uses TRBV7-6 and TRBJ2-2; 8 nucleotides align to TRBD2. The CDR3 spans 19 residues. V was clipped by 2 bases and J by 6 bases; unmatched bases: 17. CDR1 SGHVS and CDR2 FNYEAQ come from the germline V gene. The CDR3 region has the DNA TGTGCCAGCAGCTTAATGAGGGGGACTAGTGGTTCAGAAGCCGGGGAGCTGTTTTTT. It yields the protein CASSLMRGTSGSEAGELFF.